The T cell receptor beta chain under discussion was sequenced for a study of blood T cells in healthy people across ages. Each donor's blood draw was ten milliliters of peripheral blood. Overall study results and limits: Per-million-T-cell TCR beta diversity fell roughly linearly with age. The study found more naive CD4+ cells and higher diversity in long-lived than aged donors.

A J-beta primer mix and a sample-barcoded 5' primer were used in a second PCR of roughly 7 to 12 cycles. One entry per CDR3 protein, called by TCRdb with MiXCR from the 5' RACE reads. The repertoire consists of 550,000 to 800,000 distinct CDR3 sequences, with about a third occurring once and the leading ten covering less than 20%. With respect to this clonotype: Its antigen remains unidentified. This may arise from a read error, as a much more abundant clone is one base away. The CDR3 does not end in the conserved phenylalanine or tryptophan, so this is likely a read error.

This clonotype originated in a woman aged 80 or older in good health. Specimen: blood.

In DNA form, the CDR3 reads TGTGCCAGCTCACCGAAAGTTGCAGGGGGCAAGAACAATGAGCAGTTCGTC. Amino acid sequence: CASSPKVAGGKNNEQFV. V gene TRBV18 combines with J gene TRBJ2-1; 8 nucleotides agree with TRBD1. This CDR3 is 17 amino acids long. Trimming at V came to 3 bases and at J to 5 bases, leaving 12 bases not matched to a gene. Germline V lookup: CDR1 KGHSH, CDR2 LQKENI.